This T cell receptor beta chain was profiled in a study of T cell therapy after organ transplantation. Across the whole study: Long-term post-therapy blood was drawn 20 to 29 weeks after therapy ended. Broader study findings: In nonresponders, large pretherapy expansions changed minimally after therapy.

In germline, CDR1 is MNHNS, CDR2 SASEGT. Trimming took 2 bases from V and 0 from J, leaving 8 bases between them. The CDR3 runs to 15 residues. Sample time point: 20-29 weeks after completion of therapy. Of note for this clone: Its antigen is not known.

The table came from immunoSEQ multiplex PCR; TCRdb's copy has only in-frame clones and leaves some out. The table records 17,000 or so clones, 85% of them present only once. The sequenced sample was CD8+ T cells from blood, obtained after autologous CMV-specific T cell therapy. This chain links TRBV6-1 with TRBJ1-5; no reliable D call. The TCR sequence derives from a human patient who had received a solid organ transplant and had CMV disease. Some T cells may be transferred from the graft donor. The chain's CDR3 is CASSEWILSNQPQHF. CDR3 DNA: TGTGCCAGCAGTGAATGGATCCTTAGCAATCAGCCCCAGCATTTT.